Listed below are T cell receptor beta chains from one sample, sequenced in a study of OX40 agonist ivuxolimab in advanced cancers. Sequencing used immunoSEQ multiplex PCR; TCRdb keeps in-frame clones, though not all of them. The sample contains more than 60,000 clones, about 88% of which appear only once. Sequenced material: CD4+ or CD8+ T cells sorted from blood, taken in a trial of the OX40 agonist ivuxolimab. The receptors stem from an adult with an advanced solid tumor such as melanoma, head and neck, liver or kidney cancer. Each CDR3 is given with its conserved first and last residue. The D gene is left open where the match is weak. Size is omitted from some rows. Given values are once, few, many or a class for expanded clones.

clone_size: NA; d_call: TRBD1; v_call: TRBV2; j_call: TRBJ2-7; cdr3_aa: CASKREGQGTYEQYF; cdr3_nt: TGTGCCAGCAAGAGGGAGGGACAGGGGACGTACGAGCAGTACTTC
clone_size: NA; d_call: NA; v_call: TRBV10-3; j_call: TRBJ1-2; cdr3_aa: CASEGTAGYGYTF; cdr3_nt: TGTGCCTCCGAGGGGACCGCGGGGTATGGCTACACCTTC
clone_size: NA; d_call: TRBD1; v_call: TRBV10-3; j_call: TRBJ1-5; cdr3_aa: CAISDRVTQPQHF; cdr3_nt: TGTGCCATCAGCGACAGGGTTACTCAGCCCCAGCATTTT
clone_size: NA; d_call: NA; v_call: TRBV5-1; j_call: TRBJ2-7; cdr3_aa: CASSLDGQGLEQYF; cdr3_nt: TGCGCCAGCAGCTTAGACGGACAAGGGCTCGAGCAGTACTTC
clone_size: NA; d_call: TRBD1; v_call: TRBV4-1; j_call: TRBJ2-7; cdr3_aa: CASSPRGQGYEQYF; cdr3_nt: TGCGCCAGCAGCCCTAGAGGACAGGGCTACGAGCAGTACTTC
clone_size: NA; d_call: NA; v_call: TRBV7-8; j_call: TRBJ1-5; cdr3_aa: CASSLADDNQPQHF; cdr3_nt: TGTGCCAGCAGCTTAGCGGATGACAATCAGCCCCAGCATTTT
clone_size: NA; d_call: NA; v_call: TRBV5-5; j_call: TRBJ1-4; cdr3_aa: CASSLLTVNEKLFF; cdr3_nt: TGTGCCAGCAGCTTGCTAACAGTTAATGAAAAACTGTTTTTT
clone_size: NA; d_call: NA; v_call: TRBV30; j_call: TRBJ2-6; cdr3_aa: CAWSVGFGANVLTF; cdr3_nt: TGTGCCTGGAGTGTCGGGTTCGGGGCCAACGTCCTGACTTTC
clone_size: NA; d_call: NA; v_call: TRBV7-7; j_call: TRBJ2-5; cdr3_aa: CASSPARGETQYF; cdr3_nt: TGTGCCAGCAGCCCCGCCCGCGGGGAGACCCAGTACTTC
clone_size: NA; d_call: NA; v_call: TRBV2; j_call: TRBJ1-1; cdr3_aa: CASSVSQMNTEAFF; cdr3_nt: TGTGCCAGCAGTGTGTCACAAATGAACACTGAAGCTTTCTTT
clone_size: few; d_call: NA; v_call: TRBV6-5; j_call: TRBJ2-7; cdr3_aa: CASSPSGGGDEQYF; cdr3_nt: TGTGCCAGCAGCCCTAGTGGGGGTGGAGACGAGCAGTACTTC
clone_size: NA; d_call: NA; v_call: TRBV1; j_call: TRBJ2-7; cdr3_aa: CTSSQGGGEQYF; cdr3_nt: TGCACCAGCAGCCAAGGGGGCGGCGAGCAGTACTTC
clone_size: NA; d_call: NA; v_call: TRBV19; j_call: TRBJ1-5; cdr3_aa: CASSRSPRVDNQPQHF; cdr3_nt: TGTGCCAGTTCCAGGAGTCCCAGGGTAGATAATCAGCCCCAGCATTTT
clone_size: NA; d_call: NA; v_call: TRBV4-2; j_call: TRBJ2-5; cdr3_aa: CASSQDRGTRETQYF; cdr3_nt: TGTGCCAGCAGCCAAGACAGGGGGACTCGGGAGACCCAGTACTTC
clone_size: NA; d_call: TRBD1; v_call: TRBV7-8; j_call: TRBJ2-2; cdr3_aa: CASSLVPGQSSLGTGELFF; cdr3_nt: TGTGCCAGCAGCTTAGTTCCGGGACAGTCGTCCCTCGGGACCGGGGAGCTGTTTTTT
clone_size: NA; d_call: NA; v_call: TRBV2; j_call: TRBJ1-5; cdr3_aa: CASLGRAGNQPQHF; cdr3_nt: TGTGCCAGCCTGGGCAGGGCCGGCAATCAGCCCCAGCATTTT
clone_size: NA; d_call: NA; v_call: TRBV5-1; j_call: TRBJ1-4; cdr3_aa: CASSLRATNEKLFF; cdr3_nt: TGCGCCAGCAGCTTACGTGCAACTAATGAAAAACTGTTTTTT
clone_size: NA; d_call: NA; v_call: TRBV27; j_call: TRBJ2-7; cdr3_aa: CASRGLLVTNYEQYF; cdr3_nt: TGTGCCAGCAGGGGCCTCCTCGTGACGAACTACGAGCAGTACTTC
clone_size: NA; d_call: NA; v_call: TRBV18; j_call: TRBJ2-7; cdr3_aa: CASSLNRGRGEQYF; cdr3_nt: TGTGCCAGCTCACTAAATAGGGGTAGAGGGGAGCAGTACTTC
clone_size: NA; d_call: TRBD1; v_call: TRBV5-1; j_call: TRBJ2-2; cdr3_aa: CASSLGDRGNTGELFF; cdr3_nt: TGCGCCAGCAGCTTGGGGGACAGGGGGAACACCGGGGAGCTGTTTTTT
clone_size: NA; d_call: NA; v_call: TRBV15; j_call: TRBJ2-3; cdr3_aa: CATRSTDTQYF; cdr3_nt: TGTGCCACCAGGAGCACAGATACGCAGTATTTT
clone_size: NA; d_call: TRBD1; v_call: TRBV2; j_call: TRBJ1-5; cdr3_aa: CASSLGTDQHF; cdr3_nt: TGTGCCAGCAGTTTAGGGACAGACCAGCATTTT
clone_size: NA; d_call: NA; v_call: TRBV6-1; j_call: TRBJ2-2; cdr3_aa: CATGLPKGELFF; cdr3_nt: TGTGCCACCGGACTCCCCAAAGGGGAGCTGTTTTTT
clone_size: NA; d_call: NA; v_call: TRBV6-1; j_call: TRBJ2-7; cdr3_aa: CASSEGGPGSYEQYF; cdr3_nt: TGTGCCAGCAGTGAAGGGGGGCCCGGATCCTACGAGCAGTACTTC
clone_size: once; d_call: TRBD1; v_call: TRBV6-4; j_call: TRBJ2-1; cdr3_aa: CASSAGGYNEQFF; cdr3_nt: TGTGCCAGCAGTGCAGGGGGCTACAATGAGCAGTTCTTC
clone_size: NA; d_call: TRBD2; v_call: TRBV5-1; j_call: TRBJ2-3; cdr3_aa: CASSLRTSGVTDTQYF; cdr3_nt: TGCGCCAGCAGCCTGCGGACTAGCGGGGTCACAGATACGCAGTATTTT
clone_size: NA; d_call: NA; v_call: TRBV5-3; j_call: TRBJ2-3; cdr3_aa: CARSSSDRRPKTDTQYF; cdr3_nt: TGTGCCAGAAGCTCGTCGGACCGCCGTCCTAAGACAGATACGCAGTATTTT
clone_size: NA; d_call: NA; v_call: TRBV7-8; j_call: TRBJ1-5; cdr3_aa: CASRRGLNSNQPQHF; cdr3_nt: TGTGCCAGCAGAAGGGGACTTAATAGCAATCAGCCCCAGCATTTT
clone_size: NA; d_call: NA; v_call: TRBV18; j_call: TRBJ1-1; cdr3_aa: CASSPDAMGTEAFF; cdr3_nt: TGTGCCAGCTCACCCGACGCGATGGGCACTGAAGCTTTCTTT
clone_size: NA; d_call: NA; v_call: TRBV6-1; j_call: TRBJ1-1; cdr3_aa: CASSEEEGVNTEAFF; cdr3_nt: TGTGCCAGCAGTGAGGAGGAGGGGGTAAACACTGAAGCTTTCTTT
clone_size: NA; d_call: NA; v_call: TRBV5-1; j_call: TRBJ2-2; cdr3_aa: CASSGGRSLTANTGELFF; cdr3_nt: TGCGCCAGCAGCGGGGGGAGGAGTCTAACCGCGAACACCGGGGAGCTGTTTTTT
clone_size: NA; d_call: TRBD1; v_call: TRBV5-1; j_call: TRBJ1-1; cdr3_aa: CASNRAGGAYTEAFF; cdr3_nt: TGCGCCAGCAACAGGGCAGGGGGCGCATACACTGAAGCTTTCTTT
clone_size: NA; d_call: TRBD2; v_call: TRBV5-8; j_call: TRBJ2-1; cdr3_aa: CASSFLAGEPLNEQFF; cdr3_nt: TGTGCCAGCAGCTTTTTAGCGGGGGAGCCCCTCAATGAGCAGTTCTTC
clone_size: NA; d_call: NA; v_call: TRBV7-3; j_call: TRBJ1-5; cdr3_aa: CASSPTGPNQPQHF; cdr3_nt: TGTGCCAGCAGCCCTACCGGACCTAATCAGCCCCAGCATTTT
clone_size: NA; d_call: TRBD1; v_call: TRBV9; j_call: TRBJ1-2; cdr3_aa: CASSVAKGGGTGTYYGYTF; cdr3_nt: TGTGCCAGCAGCGTAGCGAAGGGGGGAGGGACAGGGACGTACTATGGCTACACCTTC
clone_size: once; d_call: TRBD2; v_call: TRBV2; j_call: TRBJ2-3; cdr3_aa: CASRGTSGGNTDTQYF; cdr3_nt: TGTGCCAGCAGAGGGACTAGCGGGGGGAACACAGATACGCAGTATTTT
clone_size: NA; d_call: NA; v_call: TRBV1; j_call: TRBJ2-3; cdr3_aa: CTSSRGQGHTDTQYF; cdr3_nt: TGCACCAGCAGTCGTGGACAGGGGCACACAGATACGCAGTATTTT
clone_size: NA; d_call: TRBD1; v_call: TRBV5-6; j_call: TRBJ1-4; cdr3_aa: CASSAGQGREKLFF; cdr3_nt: TGTGCCAGCAGCGCGGGACAGGGCCGTGAAAAACTGTTTTTT
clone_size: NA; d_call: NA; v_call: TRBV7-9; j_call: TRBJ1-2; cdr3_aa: CASSLGQNYGYTF; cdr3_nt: TGTGCCAGCAGCTTAGGACAGAACTATGGCTACACCTTC
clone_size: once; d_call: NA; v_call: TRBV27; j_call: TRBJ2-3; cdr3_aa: CASSFAAFLSTDTQYF; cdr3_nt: TGTGCCAGCAGTTTTGCTGCGTTCCTCAGCACAGATACGCAGTATTTT
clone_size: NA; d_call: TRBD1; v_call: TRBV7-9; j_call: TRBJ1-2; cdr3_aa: CASTTQGAVGYTF; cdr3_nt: TGTGCCAGCACTACCCAGGGGGCTGTTGGCTACACCTTC
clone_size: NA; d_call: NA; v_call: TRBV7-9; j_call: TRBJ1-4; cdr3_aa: CASSFPGTANEKLFF; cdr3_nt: TGTGCCAGCAGCTTCCCAGGGACGGCAAATGAAAAACTGTTTTTT
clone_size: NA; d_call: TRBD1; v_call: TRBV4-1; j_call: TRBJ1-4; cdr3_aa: CASSQAPGQGAFFHVTNEKLFF; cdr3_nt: TGCGCCAGCAGCCAAGCACCGGGACAGGGGGCGTTTTTTCACGTCACGAATGAAAAACTGTTTTTT